Below are 30 T cell receptor beta chains sequenced from a single sample in a study of cytomegalovirus exposure and HLA in healthy donors (dated by TCRdb to 2016 to 2017). The library was built by means of the immunoSEQ multiplex PCR assay. For the multiplex PCR, a mixture combining 60 forward primers for TCR Vbeta segments and 13 reverse primers for TCR Jbeta segments was used. The clones in this table, taken by TCRdb from immuneACCESS, are in-frame only. Not every clone is retained; where verified, under half of the shortfall comes from an unresolved V gene, and the cause of the rest is unknown. The sample yields under 75,000 clones; roughly 85% were counted once. The leading ten clones occupy 1.5% to 2% of the sample. Sample: PBMCs. Receptor source: a woman in her thirties in good health and CMV-seronegative.

The chain uses TRBV2 and TRBJ1-3; TRBD1 might be the D (6 bases). This CDR3 region has 14 residues. The germline V gene has CDR1 SNHLY and CDR2 FYNNEI. V lost 3 bases and J lost 3, with 9 bases in between. CDR3 nucleotides: TGTGCCAGCAGTGACAGGGGTGGTGGAAACACCATATATTTT. This codes for CASSDRGGGNTIYF. Combining the CDR3 with reference TRBV2 and TRBJ1-3 gives the whole variable domain EPEVTQTPSHQVTQMGQEVILRCVPISNHLYFYWYRQILGQKVEFLVSFYNNEISEKSEIFDDQFSVERPDGSNFTLKIRSTKLEDSAMYFCASSDRGGGNTIYFGEGSWLTVV.

This clone has only one observation. The rearrangement uses TRBV10-3 and TRBJ1-6; a possible D gene is TRBD1 (6 bases). This CDR3 region has 17 residues. From germline, CDR1 is ENHRY and CDR2 SYGVKD. The V end lost 3 bases, the J end lost 4 bases, and 16 bases lay between the germline ends. CDR3 DNA: TGTGCCATCAGTGAACATCCGGTCGGACAGTATAATTCACCCCTCCACTTT. Encoded protein: CAISEHPVGQYNSPLHF.

The chain employs TRBV10-3 and TRBJ1-1, with 7 bases aligning to TRBD1. With V trimmed by 6 bases and J by 3 bases, 10 bases remained unmatched. The CDR3 extends over 15 amino acids. Germline lookup yields CDR1 ENHRY and CDR2 SYGVKD. The CDR3 nucleotides are TGTGCCATCAGCTTAACAGGGGCTGGGGACACTGAAGCTTTCTTT. This translates into CAISLTGAGDTEAFF.

The chain has TRBV19 and TRBJ2-3; TRBD1 matches 9 bases. CDR3 length: 17 amino acids. Per germline, CDR1 LNHDA and CDR2 SQIVND (reference sequence). V lost 7 bases and J lost 2; bases outside the gene matches: 13. DNA for the CDR3: TGTGCCAGTACCTCCGGGACAGGGCCCACCCTCACAGATACGCAGTATTTT. Protein product: CASTSGTGPTLTDTQYF.

This clone was detected once. The gene calls are TRBV9 and TRBJ1-2, with D unresolved. Trimming removed 4 bases at V and 3 bases at J, with 16 bases between. The CDR3 is 15 amino acids. The V gene's germline CDR1 is SGDLS and CDR2 YYNGEE. CDR3 coding DNA: TGTGCCAGCAGCTTATCGACGGGAGGATACTATGGCTACACCTTC. Protein: CASSLSTGGYYGYTF.

The chain links TRBV7-9 to TRBJ2-1; the D is unclear. V was cut by 1 base and J by 8 bases, with 6 bases left in between. Germline V gene sequence: CDR1 SEHNR, CDR2 FQNEAQ (reference sequence). The CDR3 is 12 amino acids. For the CDR3, the DNA is TGTGCCAGCAGCTTAGGAACGGATGAGCAGTTCTTC. It translates to CASSLGTDEQFF. Full variable domain (outside the CDR3, taken from reference TRBV7-9 and TRBJ2-1): DTGVSQNPRHKITKRGQNVTFRCDPISEHNRLYWYRQTLGQGPEFLTYFQNEAQLEKSRLLSDRFSAERPKGSFSTLEIQRTEQGDSAMYLCASSLGTDEQFFGPGTRLTVL.

The chain recombines TRBV29-1 with TRBJ1-1, with D hard to call. Germline CDR1 SQVTM, CDR2 ANQGSEA. With 4 bases removed from V and 0 bases from J, the gap between germline ends came to 21 bases. The CDR3 covers 17 residues. The CDR3 loop is CSVGETPLGFMNTEAFF. CDR3 sequence (DNA): TGCAGCGTTGGGGAGACGCCCCTTGGTTTTATGAACACTGAAGCTTTCTTT.

The CDR3 coding sequence is TGTGCCAGCAGCTCAAGGGGCTACGAGCAGTACTTC. Translated, it gives CASSSRGYEQYF. This rearrangement joins TRBV7-2 to TRBJ2-7; weak D call: TRBD1 (5 bases). The CDR3 spans 12 residues. V was shortened by 4 bases and J by 3 bases, with 7 bases between the two germline ends. CDR1 and CDR2 (germline): SGHTA, FQGNSA. Full variable domain (rest looked up from reference TRBV7-2 and TRBJ2-7): GAGVSQSPSNKVTEKGKDVELRCDPISGHTALYWYRQSLGQGLEFLIYFQGNSAPDKSGLPSDRFSAERTGGSVSTLTIQRTQQEDSAVYLCASSSRGYEQYFGPGTRLTVT.

For the CDR3, the DNA is TGTGCCAGCAGCTCCCGACTAGCGACCACCGGGGAGCTGTTTTTT. This sequence encodes CASSSRLATTGELFF. V usage is TRBV7-3 and J usage is TRBJ2-2; TRBD2 agrees at 8 bases. In germline, CDR1 is SGHTA, CDR2 FQGTGA. The CDR3 runs 15 residues. V was pared by 4 bases and J by 4 bases, with 5 bases of the junction left unmatched. Combining the CDR3 with reference TRBV7-3 and TRBJ2-2 gives the whole variable domain GAGVSQTPSNKVTEKGKYVELRCDPISGHTALYWYRQSLGQGPEFLIYFQGTGAADDSGLPNDRFFAVRPEGSVSTLKIQRTERGDSAVYLCASSSRLATTGELFFGEGSRLTVL.

This chain uses TRBV28 with TRBJ2-7; TRBD1 matches 7 bases. The CDR3 loop spans 13 amino acids. Per germline, CDR1 MDHEN and CDR2 SYDVKM. After removal of 10 bases from V and 3 bases from J, the junction contained 9 bases not matched to a gene. CDR3 residues: CATHRDSLYEQYF. The CDR3 DNA reads TGTGCCACACACCGGGACAGCCTCTACGAGCAGTACTTC.

The chain uses TRBV6-5 and TRBJ2-2, with D uncertain. Germline CDR1 is MNHEY and CDR2 is SVGAGI. The V and J ends lost 2 bases and 1 base respectively, with 2 bases between them. CDR3 size: 13 residues. CDR3 in amino acids: CASSYQNTGELFF. In DNA, the CDR3 is TGTGCCAGCAGTTACCAGAACACCGGGGAGCTGTTTTTT.

DNA of the CDR3: TGTGCCAGCGGGCTCGCCCACGAGCAGTACTTC. Translating it yields CASGLAHEQYF. V and J are TRBV2 and TRBJ2-7; no firm D call. V was clipped by 8 bases and J by 5 bases, with 10 bases between them. The germline gives CDR1 SNHLY, CDR2 FYNNEI. The length of the CDR3 is 11 residues.

The chain links TRBV2 to TRBJ1-3; D call uncertain. The V and J ends lost 4 bases and 3 bases respectively, with 10 bases between them. The V gene's germline CDR1 is SNHLY and CDR2 FYNNEI. The length of the CDR3 is 14 residues. CDR3 region: CASSVLLNGNTIYF. The CDR3 region has the DNA TGTGCCAGCAGTGTTCTGCTAAATGGAAACACCATATATTTT.

V and J are TRBV11-2 and TRBJ2-7; 9 positions match TRBD1. V lost 1 base to trimming and J lost 6 bases; unmatched junction nucleotides: 4. The CDR3 sequence is 14 residues long. Germline V CDR1 and CDR2: SGHAT, FQNNGV. Written as DNA, the CDR3 is TGTGCCAGCAGCTTAGCCGGGACAGGGTCCGAGCAGTACTTC. This gives the protein CASSLAGTGSEQYF. Complete variable domain (other parts from reference TRBV11-2 and TRBJ2-7): EAGVAQSPRYKIIEKRQSVAFWCNPISGHATLYWYQQILGQGPKLLIQFQNNGVVDDSQLPKDRFSAERLKGVDSTLKIQPAKLEDSAVYLCASSLAGTGSEQYFGPGTRLTVT.

The chain uses TRBV11-2 and TRBJ2-2; 9 bases match TRBD1. V shed 4 bases and J 3 bases; nucleotides not matched to a gene: 9. CDR1 is SGHAT and CDR2 is FQNNGV in the germline V gene. The CDR3 totals 17 residues. The CDR3 DNA reads as TGTGCCAGCAGCTCGCTGATCGGACAGGGGTACACCGGGGAGCTGTTTTTT. It translates to CASSSLIGQGYTGELFF.

The chain is built from TRBV19 and TRBJ2-7, with 8 bases aligning to TRBD2. CDR1 and CDR2 from the germline V gene are LNHDA and SQIVND (reference sequence). The trim removed 4 bases at V and 0 bases at J, leaving 2 bases unmatched. The CDR3 has 14 amino acids. The CDR3 nucleotides read TGTGCCAGTAGTAGTAGCGGGGCCTCCTACGAGCAGTACTTC. It translates to CASSSSGASYEQYF.

This chain connects TRBV19 to TRBJ1-4; TRBD1 aligns across 7 bases. The ends lost 6 bases at V and 7 bases at J; junction bases unmatched: 8. This CDR3 has 14 residues. CDR1 and CDR2 (germline): LNHDA, SQIVND (reference sequence). CDR3 residues: CASRPDREVEKLFF. DNA for the CDR3: TGTGCCAGTAGACCCGACAGGGAGGTTGAAAAACTGTTTTTT.

The chain is built from TRBV5-1 and TRBJ2-1; 9 nucleotides line up with TRBD2. Germline lookup yields CDR1 SGHRS and CDR2 YFSETQ. The CDR3 spans 17 residues. V trimming: 0 bases; J trimming: 8 bases; junction bases outside the gene matches: 12. CDR3 coding DNA: TGCGCCAGCAGCTTGGTGCTGGGGCGGGAGGGCCACGATGAGCAGTTCTTC. This encodes CASSLVLGREGHDEQFF.

This chain connects TRBV5-1 to TRBJ2-7; TRBD1 aligns across 10 bases. Germline V gene lookup returns CDR1 SGHRS and CDR2 YFSETQ. The CDR3 covers 14 residues. Trimming removed 5 bases from V and 4 bases from J; junction bases left unmatched: 6. The CDR3 protein is CASRTGTGEYEQYF. The CDR3 region has the DNA TGCGCCAGCAGGACCGGGACAGGGGAATACGAGCAGTACTTC.

This clone was picked up a small number of times. The chain employs TRBV5-8 and TRBJ2-2; TRBD2 aligns across 7 bases. Trimming removed 1 base from V and 7 bases from J; junction bases left unmatched: 10. The length of the CDR3 is 16 residues. CDR1 and CDR2 from the germline V gene are SGHTS and YDEGEE. Here the CDR3 DNA reads TGTGCCAGCAGCTTGCGGGACTACAGCATGGTCGGGGAGCTGTTTTTT. It codes for CASSLRDYSMVGELFF.

The chain joins TRBV18 to TRBJ1-5; no reliable D call. Germline V gene data show CDR1 as KGHSH and CDR2 as LQKENI. The CDR3 is 14 amino acids. Trimming left V 1 base short and J 0 bases short, with 4 bases between. The chain's CDR3 is CASSPRDSNQPQHF. The CDR3 nucleotides read TGTGCCAGCTCACCACGAGATAGCAATCAGCCCCAGCATTTT.

V usage is TRBV4-1 and J usage is TRBJ1-6; D uncertain. Germline values: CDR1 MGHRA, CDR2 YSYEKL. The V end was cut by 8 bases, the J end by 4 bases, with 18 bases between. The CDR3 has 16 residues. In DNA, the CDR3 is TGCGCCAGCGGACTTACAAGGACGTTATATAATTCACCCCTCCACTTT. The encoded protein is CASGLTRTLYNSPLHF.

V and J are TRBV28 and TRBJ2-3, with TRBD1 matching 8 bases. With 3 bases clipped from V and 2 bases from J, the junction kept 16 bases outside the gene matches. The CDR3 is made up of 19 amino acids. From germline, CDR1 is MDHEN and CDR2 SYDVKM. The CDR3 loop is CASSFPAGGSRAHTDTQYF. The CDR3 bases are TGTGCCAGCAGTTTTCCCGCAGGGGGCTCGAGGGCCCACACAGATACGCAGTATTTT. Combining the CDR3 with reference TRBV28 and TRBJ2-3 gives the whole variable domain DVKVTQSSRYLVKRTGEKVFLECVQDMDHENMFWYRQDPGLGLRLIYFSYDVKMKEKGDIPEGYSVSREKKERFSLILESASTNQTSMYLCASSFPAGGSRAHTDTQYFGPGTRLTVL.

This rearrangement joins TRBV7-9 to TRBJ2-3; possibly TRBD2 for D (6 bases). The germline V and J ends were trimmed by 8 bases and 2 bases, with 17 bases remaining between them. CDR1 is SEHNR and CDR2 is FQNEAQ in the germline V gene (reference sequence). The CDR3 runs to 15 residues. CDR3 coding DNA: TGTGCCAGCGATTTAACGGGAGCGAACACAGATACGCAGTATTTT. Translating it yields CASDLTGANTDTQYF.

Notes on this clone: Mismatch with germline at one junction end may stem from a read error. Different DNA sequences within this sample yield the same CDR3. J is TRBJ1-1 and V is TRBV19; TRBD1 matches at 8 bases. The CDR3 runs to 13 residues. Germline V gives CDR1 LNHDA, CDR2 SQIVND (reference sequence). The CDR3 nucleotides are TGTGCCAGTAGTATAGGGACAGGGACTGAAGCCTTCTTT. It translates to CASSIGTGTEAFF.

This chain links TRBV7-3 with TRBJ2-7, with D unclear. The CDR3 extends over 15 amino acids. CDR1 is SGHTA and CDR2 is FQGTGA in the germline V gene. Trimming took 2 bases from V and 4 from J, leaving 15 bases between them. The CDR3 DNA reads as TGTGCCAGCAGCTTATCACCTATCGCCGTATACGAGCAGTACTTC. Protein product: CASSLSPIAVYEQYF.

This chain joins TRBV28 and TRBJ2-7; 10 bases align to TRBD1. The CDR3 loop spans 14 amino acids. The V and J ends lost 6 bases and 4 bases, in that order; junction bases with no gene match: 6. Germline V gene sequence: CDR1 MDHEN, CDR2 SYDVKM. CDR3 DNA: TGTGCCAGCAGGGCCGGGACAGGGGCATACGAGCAGTACTTC. Protein sequence: CASRAGTGAYEQYF. Full variable domain (remainder filled in from reference TRBV28 and TRBJ2-7): DVKVTQSSRYLVKRTGEKVFLECVQDMDHENMFWYRQDPGLGLRLIYFSYDVKMKEKGDIPEGYSVSREKKERFSLILESASTNQTSMYLCASRAGTGAYEQYFGPGTRLTVT.

V is TRBV4-3 and J is TRBJ2-7; D may be TRBD2 (5 bases). The germline V gene has CDR1 LGHNA and CDR2 YSLEER. The CDR3 extends over 17 amino acids. V shed 0 bases and J shed 5 bases, with 20 bases lying between them. CDR3 loop: CASSQDFKGGRRNEQYF. The CDR3 nucleotides read TGCGCCAGCAGCCAAGATTTCAAGGGTGGCAGGAGGAACGAGCAGTACTTC.

V is TRBV19 and J is TRBJ2-2; TRBD2 matches 14 bases. V lost 4 bases and J lost 7; bases outside the gene matches: 11. Germline V gives CDR1 LNHDA, CDR2 SQIVND (reference sequence). There are 18 residues in the CDR3. CDR3 protein: CASSTSGLAGERSGELFF. CDR3 nucleotides: TGTGCCAGTAGTACCTCGGGACTAGCGGGAGAACGGAGCGGGGAGCTGTTTTTT.

J is TRBJ1-2 and V is TRBV7-9; tentatively, D is TRBD1 (6 bases). Trimming stripped 3 bases from V and 4 bases from J, with 21 bases between. CDR3 length equals 17 residues. In germline, CDR1 is SEHNR, CDR2 FQNEAQ (reference sequence). Here the CDR3 DNA reads TGTGCCAGCAGCTTGGGGGGGGCGGGCCGGGCGGGCTATGGCTACACCTTC. Encoded protein: CASSLGGAGRAGYGYTF. The full variable domain, its missing parts supplied by reference TRBV7-9 and TRBJ1-2, is DTGVSQNPRHKITKRGQNVTFRCDPISEHNRLYWYRQTLGQGPEFLTYFQNEAQLEKSRLLSDRFSAERPKGSFSTLEIQRTEQGDSAMYLCASSLGGAGRAGYGYTFGSGTRLTVV.